This T cell receptor beta chain was recovered during a study of STAT5B mutations in CD4+ large granular lymphocyte leukemia. Study background: Among healthy controls, a particular HLA allele went with more CDR3 'QG' motifs.

Whole-study results and caveats: TRBV06-family usage was enriched in top patient clones (8/27) versus controls (2/35). Patient CD4-sorted repertoires looked more clonal than healthy CD4+ repertoires, even without putative leukemic clones.

Trimming stripped 1 base from V and 6 bases from J, with 4 bases between. The CDR3 runs 12 residues. CDR1 LGHNA and CDR2 YNFKEQ come from the germline V gene. This clone was observed a handful of times. Its target is unknown. The table came from immunoSEQ multiplex PCR; TCRdb's copy has only in-frame clones and leaves some out. This sample has tens of thousands of clones; roughly 87% occur once, and the top ten carry roughly 8.6%. Specimen: CD4+ T cells from blood buffy coats. The chain recombines TRBV4-2 with TRBJ2-1; the D is unclear. The clonotype originates from a human donor in good health. The CDR3 region is CASSQAANEQFF. Written as DNA, the CDR3 is TGTGCCAGCAGCCAAGCTGCCAATGAGCAGTTCTTC.